This TCR beta chain comes out of a study of CD8+CD57+ T cells in acquired aplastic anemia. About the study: The DNA of sorted CD4+ and CD8+ cells averaged about 3 ug. Healthy CD8+ samples averaged approximately 9.9 million reads.

Genomic DNA constituted the template upon which TCR beta VDJ and CDR3 profiling was performed. TCRdb passed the reads through MiXCR, listing each CDR3 protein once. The sample contains tens of thousands of distinct CDR3 sequences, about 45% of which appear only once. This clonotype was seen repeatedly, ten times or more. Its specificity is unknown. Broader study findings: Overlapping CD8+ CDR3 repertoires of patients and controls contained approximately 29 shared sequences. Any difference that existed in CD8+ Simpson's diversity between patients and controls was not significant.

Source material: sorted CD4+, CD8+, or CD8+CD57+ T cells (not recorded which) from PBMCs. The TCR was taken from a human donor in good health, serving as a control.

The chain's CDR3 is CASSLAGGVGNEQFF. The CDR3 coding sequence is TGTGCCAGCAGCTTAGCCGGGGGAGTGGGGAATGAGCAGTTCTTC. The rearrangement joins TRBV7-6 to TRBJ2-1; D may be TRBD2 (6 bases). Trimming stripped 0 bases from V and 7 bases from J, with 13 bases between. This CDR3 comprises 15 residues. Germline V gene lookup returns CDR1 SGHVS and CDR2 FNYEAQ.